The TCR beta chain described here comes from a study of blood T cell repertoires in COVID-19. Turning to the study itself: Spain, Italy and the United States supplied samples that represented acute and convalescent COVID-19. Nucleic acid was either cDNA or gDNA, and it came from T cells, B-cell-depleted T cells, or PBMCs.

In the original workflow: Counts of nucleated cells, estimated from reference gene primer amplification, were obtained. Clones were sequenced by immunoSEQ multiplex PCR, and TCRdb holds only the in-frame ones, with some missing. V and J calls and clone size come straight from that table; D and trimming were deduced from the DNA. The sample contains about 150,000 clones, about three quarters of which appear only once. The CDR3 is 12 amino acids. Per germline, CDR1 LNHNV and CDR2 YYDKDF (reference sequence). Trimming removed 0 bases from V and 8 bases from J, with 4 bases in between. Sequencing was carried out using peripheral blood. The source of this sequence is a man at least 80 years old with acute or convalescent COVID-19. This chain links TRBV15 with TRBJ1-4, with unresolved D. The CDR3: CATSRDREKLFF. CDR3 coding DNA: TGTGCCACCAGCAGAGATCGGGAAAAACTGTTTTTT.